The present T cell receptor beta chain was sequenced within a study of T cells after yellow fever vaccination. Overall study context: Each low-cell-number fraction was prepared by means of SMART-Seq v4 Ultra Low Input.

Trimming took off 4 bases at V and 2 bases at J, with 12 bases between the two ends. CDR3 size: 14 residues. The V gene's germline CDR1 is SGHDT and CDR2 YYEEEE. TCRdb independently ran MiXCR on the 5' RACE reads; one entry per CDR3 protein. This sample has roughly 140,000 distinct CDR3 sequences; roughly 8.2% occur once, and the top ten carry less than 0.95%. This clonotype was counted many times. What it binds is unknown. Whole-study findings and limits: Highly abundant clonotypes carried over from the bulk population could end up in FACS-sorted repertoires as contaminants. Overall, a small share of clonotypes was seen in both CD4 and CD8 compartments.

This clonotype was obtained from a man aged 25-45 years who received the YFV17D yellow fever vaccine. The chain carries TRBV5-6 and TRBJ2-5; TRBD2 is a possible D gene (5 bases). Material: CD4+ T cells sorted from PBMCs, obtained 5 days after the yellow fever booster vaccination. The CDR3 region is CASSPAPGQETQYF. The CDR3 DNA reads TGTGCCAGCAGCCCAGCCCCGGGGCAAGAGACCCAGTACTTC.